Listed below are T cell receptor beta chains from one sample, sequenced in a study of blood T cell repertoires in COVID-19. Data came from immunoSEQ multiplex PCR; TCRdb stores just in-frame clones and leaves some out. The sample yields 200,000 to 300,000 clones, under 90% seen once. The sample comprised PBMCs or T cells enriched from blood (not recorded which). These receptors were collected from a man aged 40-55 years who had recovered from COVID-19. Both conserved end residues are part of each CDR3. Fields, in order: D gene, V gene, J gene, clone size, CDR3 length, CDR3 protein, CDR3 DNA. A D gene is named only where the DNA matches it firmly. Where a row states a size, it is once, few, many or the class of an expanded clone; other rows omit it.

TRBD2	TRBV28	TRBJ2-7	once	13	CASNGLAPYEQYF	TGTGCCAGCAACGGACTAGCGCCCTACGAGCAGTACTTC
-	TRBV19	TRBJ2-7	-	13	CASSIRTKDEQYF	TGTGCCAGTAGTATTAGGACAAAAGACGAGCAGTACTTC
TRBD1	TRBV30	TRBJ2-3	-	15	CAWSVLGGNTDTQYF	TGTGCCTGGAGTGTACTAGGGGGCAACACAGATACGCAGTATTTT
-	TRBV4-2	TRBJ2-3	once	14	CASSHPLAADTQYF	TGTGCCAGCAGCCATCCCCTAGCCGCAGATACGCAGTATTTT
-	TRBV5-8	TRBJ2-7	-	15	CASSLETALRGEQYF	TGTGCCAGCAGCTTGGAAACAGCACTTAGGGGCGAGCAGTACTTC
-	TRBV19	TRBJ1-1	-	13	CASSTGENTEAFF	TGTGCCAGTAGTACCGGGGAAAACACTGAAGCTTTCTTT
TRBD1	TRBV28	TRBJ1-3	-	14	CASSSGQDGNTIYF	TGTGCCAGCAGTTCCGGACAGGATGGAAACACCATATATTTT
-	TRBV28	TRBJ1-2	once	14	CASSLNHRAYGYTF	TGTGCCAGCAGTTTAAACCACAGGGCCTATGGCTACACCTTC
TRBD2	TRBV14	TRBJ2-5	-	14	CASSSFGLAQTQYF	TGTGCCAGCAGCTCTTTTGGACTAGCGCAGACCCAGTACTTC
TRBD1	TRBV19	TRBJ1-2	-	14	CASSMAGQGDGYTF	TGTGCCAGTAGTATGGCTGGACAGGGGGATGGCTACACCTTC
TRBD1	TRBV7-8	TRBJ2-5	-	15	CASSLFGTGGETQYF	TGTGCCAGCAGCTTATTTGGGACAGGGGGAGAGACCCAGTACTTC
-	TRBV2	TRBJ1-5	few	14	CASSEADSSQPQHF	TGTGCCAGCAGTGAAGCGGACAGTAGCCAGCCCCAGCATTTT
-	TRBV7-9	TRBJ2-5	-	11	CASSLGRTQYF	TGTGCCAGCAGCTTAGGGAGAACCCAGTACTTC
-	TRBV30	TRBJ2-3	-	14	CAWREGGAGHTQYF	TGTGCCTGGAGGGAAGGAGGGGCAGGGCATACGCAGTATTTT
TRBD1	TRBV6-5	TRBJ1-1	few	13	CASISTGATEAFF	TGTGCCAGCATCTCGACAGGGGCCACTGAAGCTTTCTTT
-	TRBV4-1	TRBJ2-1	few	15	CASSQPLGAYNEQFF	TGCGCCAGCAGCCAACCTCTAGGGGCCTACAATGAGCAGTTCTTC
-	TRBV18	TRBJ1-1	-	14	CASSVGQTNTEAFF	TGTGCCAGCTCCGTAGGACAGACCAACACTGAAGCTTTCTTT
TRBD2	TRBV27	TRBJ2-1	-	17	CASSLWTSGDLNNEQFF	TGTGCCAGCAGTTTATGGACTAGCGGCGATTTAAACAATGAGCAGTTCTTC
-	TRBV19	TRBJ1-4	-	13	CASIDRSGEKLFF	TGTGCCAGTATCGACAGGTCTGGGGAAAAACTGTTTTTT
TRBD1	TRBV12-3/TRBV12-4	TRBJ1-2	-	13	CASNQGQGYGYTF	TGTGCCAGCAATCAAGGACAGGGCTATGGCTACACCTTC
TRBD1	TRBV2	TRBJ1-2	few	12	CASRTGGYGYTF	TGTGCCAGCAGGACAGGGGGCTATGGCTACACCTTC